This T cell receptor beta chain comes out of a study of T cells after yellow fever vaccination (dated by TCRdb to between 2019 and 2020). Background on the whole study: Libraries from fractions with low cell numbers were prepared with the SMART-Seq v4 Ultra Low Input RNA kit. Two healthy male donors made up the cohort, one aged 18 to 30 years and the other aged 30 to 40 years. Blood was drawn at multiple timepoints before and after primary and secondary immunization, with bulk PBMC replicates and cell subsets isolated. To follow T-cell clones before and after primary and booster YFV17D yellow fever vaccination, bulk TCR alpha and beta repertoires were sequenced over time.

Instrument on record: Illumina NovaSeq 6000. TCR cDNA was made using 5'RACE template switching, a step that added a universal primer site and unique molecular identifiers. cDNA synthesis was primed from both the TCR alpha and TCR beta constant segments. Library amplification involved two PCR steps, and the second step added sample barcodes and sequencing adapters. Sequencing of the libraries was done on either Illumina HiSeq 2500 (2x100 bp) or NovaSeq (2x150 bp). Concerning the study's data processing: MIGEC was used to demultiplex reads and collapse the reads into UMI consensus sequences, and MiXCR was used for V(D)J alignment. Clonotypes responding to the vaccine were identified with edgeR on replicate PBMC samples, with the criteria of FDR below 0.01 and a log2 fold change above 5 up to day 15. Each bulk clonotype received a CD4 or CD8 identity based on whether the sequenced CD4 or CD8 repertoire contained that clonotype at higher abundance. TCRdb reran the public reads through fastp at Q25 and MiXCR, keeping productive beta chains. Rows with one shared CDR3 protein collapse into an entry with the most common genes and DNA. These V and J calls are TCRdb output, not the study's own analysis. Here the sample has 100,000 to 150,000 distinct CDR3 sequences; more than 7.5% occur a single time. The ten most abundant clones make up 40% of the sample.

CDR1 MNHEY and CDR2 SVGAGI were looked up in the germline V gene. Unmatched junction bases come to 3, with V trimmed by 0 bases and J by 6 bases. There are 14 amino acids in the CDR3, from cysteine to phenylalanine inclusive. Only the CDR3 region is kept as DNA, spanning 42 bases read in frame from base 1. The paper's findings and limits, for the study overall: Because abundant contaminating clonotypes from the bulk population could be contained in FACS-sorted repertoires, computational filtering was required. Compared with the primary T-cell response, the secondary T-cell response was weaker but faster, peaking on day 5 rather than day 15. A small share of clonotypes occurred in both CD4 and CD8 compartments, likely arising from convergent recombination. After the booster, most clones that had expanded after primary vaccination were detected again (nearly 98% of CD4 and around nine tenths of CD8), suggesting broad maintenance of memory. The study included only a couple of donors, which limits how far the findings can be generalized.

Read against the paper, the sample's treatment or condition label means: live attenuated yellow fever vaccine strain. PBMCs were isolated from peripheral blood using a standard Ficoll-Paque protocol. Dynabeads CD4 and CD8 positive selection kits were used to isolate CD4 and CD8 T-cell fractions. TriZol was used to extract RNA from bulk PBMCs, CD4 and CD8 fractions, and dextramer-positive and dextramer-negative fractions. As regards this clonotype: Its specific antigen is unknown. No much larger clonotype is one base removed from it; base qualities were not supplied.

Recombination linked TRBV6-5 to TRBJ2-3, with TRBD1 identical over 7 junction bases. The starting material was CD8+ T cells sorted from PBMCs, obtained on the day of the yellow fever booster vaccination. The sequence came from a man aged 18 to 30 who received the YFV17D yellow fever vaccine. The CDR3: CASSYSRGPDTQYF. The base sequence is TGTGCCAGCAGTTACTCGAGGGGGCCGGATACGCAGTATTTT.